What follows are 22 T cell receptor beta chains derived from one specimen sequenced in a study of T cell responses to AZD1222 COVID-19 vaccine. Repertoires were generated with immunoSEQ multiplex PCR, while TCRdb's copy carries only in-frame clones and drops some. The repertoire includes 65,000 to 80,000 clones, 92% of them detected once, and 6% to 8.5% sits in the top ten. Material: peripheral blood, obtained on day 0 of MenACWY control vaccination. The origin of the receptors is an adult in good health.

The chain links TRBV3-1 (or the pseudogene TRBV3-2) to TRBJ1-5, with D unclear. With 1 base removed from V and 3 bases from J, the gap between germline ends came to 10 bases. CDR1 and CDR2 (germline): LGHDT, YNNKEL (reference sequence). This CDR3 contains 15 residues. The CDR3 region has the DNA TGTGCCAGCAGCCAAGCTGCCGGACTCAATCAGCCCCAGCATTTT. Amino acids: CASSQAAGLNQPQHF.

V is TRBV24-1 and J is TRBJ2-5; unclear D gene. Trimming cost V 4 bases and J 4 bases, with 15 bases left between them. The CDR3 runs 15 residues. Germline V gene data show CDR1 as KGHDR and CDR2 as SFDVKD. The CDR3 nucleotides read TGTGCCACCAGTGAGCGGCAGGCGACCCGAGAGACCCAGTACTTC. It specifies CATSERQATRETQYF.

The rearrangement uses TRBV7-2 and TRBJ2-1, with TRBD2 matching over 9 bases. V shed 6 bases, J shed 7 bases, and the junction held 7 bases outside the gene matches. There are 14 residues in the CDR3. Germline V CDR1 and CDR2: SGHTA, FQGNSA. The CDR3 loop reads CASRTSGGPNEQFF. The CDR3 DNA reads as TGTGCCAGCAGAACGAGCGGGGGGCCGAATGAGCAGTTCTTC.

The rearrangement joins TRBV18 to TRBJ2-5, with TRBD1 matching 7 bases. The V gene's germline CDR1 is KGHSH and CDR2 LQKENI. V dropped 4 bases and J dropped 1; count of bases not matched to a gene: 6. The CDR3 extends over 15 amino acids. The CDR3 coding sequence is TGTGCCAGCTCACTAAAGACAGGGCCCCAAGAGACCCAGTACTTC. It yields the protein CASSLKTGPQETQYF.

The chain combines TRBV28 with TRBJ2-7; 9 bases are shared with TRBD1. In germline, CDR1 is MDHEN, CDR2 SYDVKM. CDR3 length: 13 amino acids. Trimming took 4 bases from V and 5 from J; bases not matched to a gene: 3. CDR3 DNA: TGTGCCAGCAGTTGGACAGGGGAGAACGAGCAGTACTTC. Translating it yields CASSWTGENEQYF.

This chain links TRBV2 with TRBJ2-6; the D gene is possibly TRBD1 (5 bases). The V and J ends lost 5 bases and 4 bases respectively, with 9 bases between them. Germline-derived CDR1 and CDR2 are SNHLY and FYNNEI. The CDR3 runs to 14 residues. CDR3 loop: CASSWTTGANVLTF. The CDR3 region has the DNA TGTGCCAGCAGTTGGACAACCGGGGCCAACGTCCTGACTTTC.

This sequence joins TRBV6-2 or TRBV6-3 and TRBJ2-7; 7 bases line up with TRBD2. The CDR3 loop spans 12 amino acids. V was clipped by 4 bases and J by 3 bases; unmatched bases: 0. Germline CDR1 is MNHEY and CDR2 is SVGEGT. The DNA of the CDR3 is TGTGCCAGCAGTTGGGACTACTACGAGCAGTACTTC. Amino acid sequence: CASSWDYYEQYF.

The rearrangement links TRBV12-3 or TRBV12-4 to TRBJ1-2, with D hard to call. This CDR3 is built from 13 residues. V was shortened by 6 bases and J by 4 bases, with 12 bases between the two germline ends. The CDR3 DNA is TGTGCCAGCAGCCCTGGTACCCGCTATGGCTACACCTTC. Translated: CASSPGTRYGYTF.

The genes are TRBV9 and TRBJ2-3; TRBD2 agrees at 10 bases. Germline V gives CDR1 SGDLS, CDR2 YYNGEE. V was clipped by 5 bases and J by 6 bases; unmatched bases: 9. The CDR3 is 15 amino acids. CDR3 nucleotide sequence: TGTGCCAGCAGTGCCTTGGGACTAGCGTCTGATACGCAGTATTTT. It is translated as CASSALGLASDTQYF.

The chain links TRBV6-5 to TRBJ2-5, with D unclear. CDR1 and CDR2 from the germline V gene are MNHEY and SVGAGI. The V and J ends lost 6 bases and 6 bases respectively, with 8 bases between them. CDR3 length equals 11 residues. CDR3 sequence: CASRHHQTQYF. In DNA, the CDR3 is TGTGCCAGCAGACACCACCAGACCCAGTACTTC.

The genes are TRBV2 and TRBJ2-3, with D unresolved. In germline, CDR1 is SNHLY, CDR2 FYNNEI. There are 13 residues in the CDR3. V lost 0 bases to trimming and J lost 7 bases, with 8 bases between them. In DNA, the CDR3 is TGTGCCAGCAGTGAAGCCCCCGCCTATACGCAGTATTTT. It is translated as CASSEAPAYTQYF.

The chain is built from TRBV18 and TRBJ2-7, with 7 bases lining up with TRBD1. The trim removed 3 bases at V and 3 bases at J, leaving 5 bases unmatched. Germline CDR1 is KGHSH and CDR2 is LQKENI. The CDR3 is 14 residues long. The CDR3 sequence is CASSPRTGSYEQYF. CDR3 DNA: TGTGCCAGCTCACCTAGGACAGGTAGCTACGAGCAGTACTTC. Filled out from reference TRBV18 and TRBJ2-7, the complete variable domain reads NAGVMQNPRHLVRRRGQEARLRCSPMKGHSHVYWYRQLPEEGLKFMVYLQKENIIDESGMPKERFSAEFPKEGPSILRIQQVVRGDSAAYFCASSPRTGSYEQYFGPGTRLTVT.

The rearrangement joins TRBV5-5 to TRBJ1-2; D gene unclear. This CDR3 comprises 13 residues. The germline V gene encodes CDR1 SGHKS and CDR2 YYEKEE (reference sequence). V shed 4 bases and J shed 8 bases, with 15 bases lying between them. This CDR3 reads CASSIIDNRGYTF. The CDR3 coding sequence is TGTGCCAGCAGCATAATTGACAATCGGGGCTACACCTTC.

The J gene is TRBJ2-7, the V gene TRBV28, with D uncertain. The germline V gene has CDR1 MDHEN and CDR2 SYDVKM. Trimming pared 2 bases from V and 2 bases from J, leaving 10 bases between. The CDR3 has 14 amino acids. The CDR3 DNA is TGTGCCAGCAGTTTAGTCCGCGTTACCTACGAGCAGTACTTC. Protein product: CASSLVRVTYEQYF. Complete variable domain (other parts from reference TRBV28 and TRBJ2-7): DVKVTQSSRYLVKRTGEKVFLECVQDMDHENMFWYRQDPGLGLRLIYFSYDVKMKEKGDIPEGYSVSREKKERFSLILESASTNQTSMYLCASSLVRVTYEQYFGPGTRLTVT.

This clone was seen once. The chain recombines TRBV19 with TRBJ1-5; 8 nucleotides match TRBD1. Trimming took 4 bases from V and 0 from J; bases not matched to a gene: 8. The CDR3 has 17 residues. Germline-derived CDR1 and CDR2 are LNHDA and SQIVND (reference sequence). The CDR3 reads CASSNQGAIYSNQPQHF. The DNA for the CDR3 is TGTGCCAGTAGTAATCAGGGGGCGATTTATAGCAATCAGCCCCAGCATTTT.

V and J are TRBV27 and TRBJ2-7; D could derive from TRBD1 or TRBD2 (5 bases each). Germline V lookup: CDR1 MNHEY, CDR2 SMNVEV (reference sequence). The CDR3 covers 16 residues. V was clipped by 4 bases and J by 3 bases, with 19 bases between them. The CDR3 sequence: CASSSGLGVPGYEQYF. CDR3 bases: TGTGCCAGCAGTTCGGGGTTGGGGGTTCCCGGCTACGAGCAGTACTTC.

With regard to this clone: This sample includes further DNA sequences coding for the same CDR3. The V gene is TRBV12-3 or TRBV12-4, the J gene TRBJ2-5; 10 bases align to TRBD2. This CDR3 comprises 12 residues. J gave up 4 bases and V 8 bases, and 1 base lay outside the gene matches. The CDR3 spells CASRLAGETQYF. The CDR3 coding sequence is TGTGCCAGCCGACTAGCGGGAGAGACCCAGTACTTC.

The chain employs TRBV5-5 and TRBJ2-7, with D unclear. The germline gives CDR1 SGHKS, CDR2 YYEKEE (reference sequence). The V and J ends lost 2 bases and 3 bases respectively, with 3 bases between them. The CDR3 is 11 residues long. The CDR3 loop is CASSLNYEQYF. For the CDR3, the DNA is TGTGCCAGCAGCTTAAACTACGAGCAGTACTTC.

The V and J genes are TRBV28 and TRBJ1-2, with 12 bases matching TRBD1. Germline CDR1 reads MDHEN; CDR2 reads SYDVKM. The V segment lost 5 bases and the J segment 3 bases; nucleotides outside the gene matches: 7. This CDR3 comprises 16 residues. Written as DNA, the CDR3 is TGTGCCAGCAGTGATTTAGGGACAGGGGGCGACTATGGCTACACCTTC. It codes for CASSDLGTGGDYGYTF.

J is TRBJ1-4 and V is TRBV5-4; D might be TRBD1 (5 bases). V was trimmed by 2 bases and J by 8 bases, leaving 16 bases between them. Looked up from germline, CDR1 is SGHNT and CDR2 is YYREEE (reference sequence). This CDR3 is built from 15 residues. CDR3 coding DNA: TGTGCCAGCAGCTTCGGGCAGGGCGACTTGGAAAAACTGTTTTTT. Protein product: CASSFGQGDLEKLFF.

The table lists this clone with a count of one. The rearrangement joins TRBV19 to TRBJ1-6; perhaps TRBD1 as D (5 bases). V lost 7 bases and J 6 bases, leaving 10 bases between the germline ends. Germline V gene sequence: CDR1 LNHDA, CDR2 SQIVND (reference sequence). The CDR3 length is 13 residues. As DNA, the CDR3 is TGTGCCAGTACCGCTAGGGGTAATTCACCCCTCCACTTT. Its translation is CASTARGNSPLHF.

This chain joins TRBV5-1 and TRBJ2-3; D gene uncertain. CDR1 and CDR2 (germline): SGHRS, YFSETQ. Trimming took 1 base from V and 2 from J, leaving 11 bases between them. The CDR3 has 15 residues. CDR3 DNA sequence: TGCGCCAGCAGCTTGTCCCGGTATATCACAGATACGCAGTATTTT. Residues: CASSLSRYITDTQYF.